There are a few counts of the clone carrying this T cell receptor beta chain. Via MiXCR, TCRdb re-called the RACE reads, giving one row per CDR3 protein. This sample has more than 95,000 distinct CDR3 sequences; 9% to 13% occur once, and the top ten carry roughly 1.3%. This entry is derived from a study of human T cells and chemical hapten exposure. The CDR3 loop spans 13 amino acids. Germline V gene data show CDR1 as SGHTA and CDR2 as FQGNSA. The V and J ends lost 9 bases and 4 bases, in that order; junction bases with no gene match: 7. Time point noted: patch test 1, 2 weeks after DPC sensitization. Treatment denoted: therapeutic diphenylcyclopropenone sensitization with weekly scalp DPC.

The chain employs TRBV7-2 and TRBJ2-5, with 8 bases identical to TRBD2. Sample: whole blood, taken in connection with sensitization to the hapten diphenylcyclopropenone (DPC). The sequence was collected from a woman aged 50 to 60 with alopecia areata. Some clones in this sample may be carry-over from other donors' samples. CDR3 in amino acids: CASEPGLGETQYF. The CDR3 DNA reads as TGTGCCAGTGAGCCGGGACTAGGAGAGACCCAGTACTTC.